Given below is one TCR beta chain in context. The antigen remains undetermined. Looked up from germline, CDR1 is SNHLY and CDR2 is FYNNEI. This CDR3 is 16 amino acids long. The ends lost 4 bases at V and 7 bases at J; junction bases unmatched: 13. This sample was taken from a study of blood T cells in healthy people across ages. Overall study findings and caveats: TCR beta diversity per million T cells fell roughly linearly with age. Changes seen in expanded clonotypes were possibly confounded by donor CMV status left unknown.

Total RNA was extracted at no less than 6 micrograms per sample. It was with a sample-barcoded 5' primer and a J-beta primer mix that a second PCR of roughly 7 to 12 cycles was run. Samples each returned at least 3 million CDR3-containing paired-end reads. TCRdb reprocessed the 5' RACE reads with MiXCR, giving one entry per CDR3 protein. The data hold roughly 500,000 distinct CDR3 sequences, with about 25% observed a single time. Specimen: blood. This rearrangement joins TRBV2 to TRBJ2-1, with TRBD2 identical over 7 bases. The clonotype comes from a woman in her seventies in good health. In nucleotides, the CDR3 is TGTGCCAGCAGTGGTGCCGGGACTAACCGCGGGAATGAGCAGTTCTTC. Translation: CASSGAGTNRGNEQFF. Using reference TRBV2 and TRBJ2-1 for the parts outside the CDR3, the full variable domain is EPEVTQTPSHQVTQMGQEVILRCVPISNHLYFYWYRQILGQKVEFLVSFYNNEISEKSEIFDDQFSVERPDGSNFTLKIRSTKLEDSAMYFCASSGAGTNRGNEQFFGPGTRLTVL.